One sample yielded the 32 T cell receptor beta chains listed below, sequenced in a study of shared clonotypes between healthy human individuals. CD45RO-negative CD8 cells positively selected for CCR7 made up the naive population, which excluded terminally differentiated effector memory CD45RA+ cells. The method was immunoSEQ multiplex PCR; TCRdb's version includes in-frame clones alone and lacks a portion of them. The table has roughly 590,000 clones, about 95% seen once. The source material was naive CD8+ T cells sorted from blood. Source of these receptors: a woman in her 30s in good health.

V gene TRBV10-3 combines with J gene TRBJ2-1; 7 bases are shared with TRBD2. The CDR3 sequence is 15 residues long. The germline V gene encodes CDR1 ENHRY and CDR2 SYGVKD. V lost 7 bases, J lost 4 bases, and 10 bases stayed unmatched. The CDR3 region has the DNA TGTGCCATCACCCCGGGGGAGGGGATTTACAATGAGCAGTTCTTC. Protein sequence: CAITPGEGIYNEQFF.

The V call is TRBV5-5, the J call TRBJ2-7; 8 nucleotides match TRBD1. This CDR3 has 15 amino acids. Looked up from germline, CDR1 is SGHKS and CDR2 is YYEKEE (reference sequence). J gave up 6 bases and V 5 bases, and 13 bases lay outside the gene matches. In DNA form, the CDR3 reads TGTGCCAGCAGGCCGGGGCGGACAGGGCTCAGCGAGCAGTACTTC. Translated, it gives CASRPGRTGLSEQYF.

The chain joins TRBV12-2 to TRBJ2-7. TRBV12-2 is a pseudogene segment. The CDR3 spans 16 residues. CDR3 bases: TGTGCAAGTCGCACAGGGGACGGTCGGGGGGCCTACGAGCAGTACTTC. This translates into CASRTGDGRGAYEQYF.

The chain is built from TRBV30 and TRBJ2-1; unclear D gene. V was cut by 1 base and J by 0 bases, with 13 bases left in between. This CDR3 is 16 amino acids long. Germline V gene data show CDR1 as GTSNPN and CDR2 as SVGIG (reference sequence). For the CDR3, the DNA is TGTGCCTGGAGTGGAGGTGGAAGGAGCTCCTACAATGAGCAGTTCTTC. The encoded protein is CAWSGGGRSSYNEQFF.

The chain employs TRBV28 and TRBJ1-3, with D possibly being TRBD1 (6 bases). This CDR3 region has 17 residues. Germline-derived CDR1 and CDR2 are MDHEN and SYDVKM. Trimming left V 6 bases short and J 0 bases short, with 18 bases between. The CDR3 sequence is CASSDHRDTYSGNTIYF. Written as DNA, the CDR3 is TGTGCCAGCAGCGACCACCGGGACACTTACTCTGGAAACACCATATATTTT.

Turning to this clone: The identical CDR3 is also encoded by other nucleotide sequences in the sample. CDR3 loop: CASSLVGTQETQYF. CDR3 nucleotides: TGTGCCAGCAGCTTAGTTGGGACACAAGAGACCCAGTACTTC. V is TRBV7-9 and J is TRBJ2-5, with D possibly matching TRBD1 (6 bases). Germline V lookup: CDR1 SEHNR, CDR2 FQNEAQ (reference sequence). This CDR3 is built from 14 residues. V lost 1 base to trimming and J lost 2 bases, with 8 bases between them.

The rearrangement joins TRBV28 to TRBJ1-4; D call uncertain. The CDR3 covers 15 residues. Trimming left V 5 bases short and J 4 bases short, with 14 bases between. The V gene's germline CDR1 is MDHEN and CDR2 SYDVKM. The CDR3 nucleotides are TGTGCCAGCAGTGCCGTTCAGTCGGTTAATGAAAAACTGTTTTTT. Amino acid sequence: CASSAVQSVNEKLFF.

The V and J genes are TRBV28 and TRBJ1-1; the D is unclear. With 6 bases removed from V and 3 bases from J, the gap between germline ends came to 14 bases. The CDR3 is 14 residues long. Germline CDR1 is MDHEN and CDR2 is SYDVKM. CDR3 region: CASRSTATHTEAFF. The CDR3 region has the DNA TGTGCCAGCAGATCAACAGCCACGCACACTGAAGCTTTCTTT.

The CDR3 is CASSGGGILYEQYF. Here the CDR3 DNA reads TGTGCCAGCAGCGGTGGGGGCATACTCTACGAGCAGTACTTC. The chain uses TRBV9 and TRBJ2-7, with D possibly TRBD1 on 6 matching bases. Trimming shortened V by 3 bases and J by 3 bases, and 13 bases separated the two germline ends. There are 14 residues in the CDR3. Germline V gives CDR1 SGDLS, CDR2 YYNGEE.

The rearrangement links TRBV10-3 to TRBJ2-5; D possibly corresponds to TRBD2 (6 bases). This CDR3 is built from 16 residues. CDR1 is ENHRY, CDR2 SYGVKD, per germline. V was cut by 0 bases and J by 5 bases, with 16 bases left in between. The CDR3 DNA is TGTGCCATCAGTGAGTCGCTACTAGCTGCCGAGGAGACCCAGTACTTC. As protein: CAISESLLAAEETQYF.

This chain joins TRBV23-1 and TRBJ2-3; possibly TRBD1 for D (5 bases). TRBV23-1 is treated as an ORF (open reading frame) with a function not yet certain. The CDR3 runs 14 residues. Deletions cut 4 bases from V and 6 bases from J, with 14 bases between. CDR3 region: CASSPGRRVDTQYF. The DNA for the CDR3 is TGCGCCAGCAGTCCCGGACGCAGGGTCGATACGCAGTATTTT.

The rearrangement links TRBV11-2 to TRBJ2-7; D possibly corresponds to TRBD1 (5 bases). The germline CDR1 and CDR2 sequences are SGHAT and FQNNGV. CDR3 length: 13 residues. Trimming left V 3 bases short and J 3 bases short, with 9 bases between. This chain's CDR3 is CASSFPGNYEQYF. The DNA for the CDR3 is TGTGCCAGCAGCTTTCCAGGGAACTACGAGCAGTACTTC.

V gene TRBV5-4 combines with J gene TRBJ2-1, with 9 positions matching TRBD2. The length of the CDR3 is 15 residues. The germline gives CDR1 SGHNT, CDR2 YYREEE (reference sequence). V lost 5 bases to trimming and J lost 6 bases; unmatched junction nucleotides: 9. The CDR3 bases are TGTGCCAGCAGTTTCGAAGGACTAGCGAGCAATGAGCAGTTCTTC. Translating it yields CASSFEGLASNEQFF.

J is TRBJ2-5 and V is TRBV2, with 9 bases fitting TRBD1. Unmatched junction bases numbered 7, after V lost 4 bases and J lost 4 bases. The CDR3 is made up of 15 amino acids. Germline V gives CDR1 SNHLY, CDR2 FYNNEI. CDR3 nucleotides: TGTGCCAGCAGTGGGGGACAGGGATTCGTAGAGACCCAGTACTTC. It specifies CASSGGQGFVETQYF.

The chain carries TRBV19 and TRBJ2-7, with D tentatively TRBD2 (7 bases). Looked up from germline, CDR1 is LNHDA and CDR2 is SQIVND (reference sequence). This CDR3 region has 17 residues. Trimming stripped 2 bases from V and 1 base from J, with 18 bases between. CDR3 bases: TGTGCCAGTAGTATAAGATCCCTCGGGGGGCCTTCCTACGAGCAGTACTTC. It is translated as CASSIRSLGGPSYEQYF. The full variable domain, its missing parts supplied by reference TRBV19 and TRBJ2-7, is DGGITQSPKYLFRKEGQNVTLSCEQNLNHDAMYWYRQDPGQGLRLIYYSQIVNDFQKGDIAEGYSVSREKKESFPLTVTSAQKNPTAFYLCASSIRSLGGPSYEQYFGPGTRLTVT.

V and J are TRBV4-1 and TRBJ1-1; 8 bases map to TRBD1. Germline V lookup: CDR1 MGHRA, CDR2 YSYEKL. The CDR3 length is 14 residues. Trimming removed 4 bases from V and 11 bases from J; junction bases left unmatched: 12. CDR3 sequence reads: CASSPLTGGVLAFF. CDR3 nucleotide sequence: TGCGCCAGCAGCCCGCTCACAGGGGGGGTTTTGGCTTTCTTT.

This clone was found once. This sequence joins TRBV7-9 and TRBJ2-1; D unclear. This CDR3 region has 15 residues. The germline V gene encodes CDR1 SEHNR and CDR2 FQNEAQ (reference sequence). V lost 3 bases and J lost 8, with 17 bases in between. For the CDR3, the DNA is TGTGCCAGCAGCTTTGGGATACCTAAATTGGATGAGCAGTTCTTC. Encoded protein: CASSFGIPKLDEQFF. Together with reference TRBV7-9 and TRBJ2-1, the CDR3 gives the full variable domain: DTGVSQNPRHKITKRGQNVTFRCDPISEHNRLYWYRQTLGQGPEFLTYFQNEAQLEKSRLLSDRFSAERPKGSFSTLEIQRTEQGDSAMYLCASSFGIPKLDEQFFGPGTRLTVL.

The gene calls are TRBV5-4 and TRBJ2-7; D assignment may be TRBD1 or TRBD2 (5 bases each). Germline lookup yields CDR1 SGHNT and CDR2 YYREEE (reference sequence). Trimming cost V 4 bases and J 3 bases, with 8 bases left between them. The CDR3 contains 12 residues. DNA of the CDR3: TGTGCCAGCAGCGGGGGACGCTACGAGCAGTACTTC. Amino acid sequence: CASSGGRYEQYF.

In its sample, this clone was seen once. As DNA, the CDR3 is TGTGCCAGCAGTTTCGTCGGCGAGCAGTACTTC. Its protein is CASSFVGEQYF. This chain links TRBV27 with TRBJ2-7; no reliable D call. This CDR3 has 11 residues. The germline V gene encodes CDR1 MNHEY and CDR2 SMNVEV (reference sequence). The ends were cut back, 3 bases at V and 6 bases at J, with 6 bases in the middle.

The chain employs TRBV27 and TRBJ2-7; D is uncertain. CDR1 is MNHEY and CDR2 is SMNVEV in the germline V gene (reference sequence). Trimming removed 2 bases from V and 5 bases from J, with 16 bases in between. The CDR3 spans 15 residues. CDR3 loop: CASSLETLQLDEQYF. The CDR3 DNA reads as TGTGCCAGCAGTTTAGAGACCCTTCAGCTCGACGAGCAGTACTTC.

The chain recombines TRBV28 with TRBJ2-7; 11 bases map to TRBD2. The germline gives CDR1 MDHEN, CDR2 SYDVKM. V trimming: 5 bases; J trimming: 0 bases; junction bases outside the gene matches: 0. This CDR3 is 14 amino acids long. This CDR3 is CASSGLAGSYEQYF. The CDR3 DNA follows: TGTGCCAGCAGTGGACTAGCGGGCTCCTACGAGCAGTACTTC.

J is TRBJ2-5 and V is TRBV7-9, with TRBD2 identical over 7 bases. After removal of 4 bases from V and 5 bases from J, the junction contained 13 bases not matched to a gene. Germline lookup yields CDR1 SEHNR and CDR2 FQNEAQ (reference sequence). CDR3 length: 16 amino acids. DNA for the CDR3: TGTGCCAGCAGCTCCTTAGCGGGTACAGTTTTGGAGACCCAGTACTTC. Translated: CASSSLAGTVLETQYF.

The chain carries TRBV6-5 and TRBJ2-7; D ambiguous. Germline CDR1 reads MNHEY; CDR2 reads SVGAGI. Deletions cut 8 bases from V and 6 bases from J, with 11 bases between. This CDR3 spans 11 amino acids. The CDR3 loop is CASGQNGEQYF. CDR3 nucleotides: TGTGCCAGCGGGCAGAACGGCGAGCAGTACTTC.

The CDR3 loop is CASSNWDEQYF. In nucleotides, the CDR3 is TGTGCCAGTAGTAACTGGGACGAGCAGTACTTC. The V and J genes are TRBV19 and TRBJ2-7; no reliable D call. V was cut by 4 bases and J by 5 bases, with 6 bases left in between. The CDR3 totals 11 residues. The germline CDR1 and CDR2 sequences are LNHDA and SQIVND (reference sequence).

This sequence joins TRBV28 and TRBJ2-5; possibly TRBD2 for D (5 bases). Germline CDR1 is MDHEN and CDR2 is SYDVKM. The ends were cut back, 2 bases at V and 2 bases at J, with 12 bases in the middle. The CDR3 loop spans 15 amino acids. In nucleotides, the CDR3 is TGTGCCAGCAGTTTAAGGTCGGGGTTTCAAGAGACCCAGTACTTC. Amino acid sequence: CASSLRSGFQETQYF.

The chain combines TRBV5-5 with TRBJ2-5; D remains ambiguous. Germline V gene lookup returns CDR1 SGHKS and CDR2 YYEKEE (reference sequence). The V end lost 4 bases, the J end lost 1 base, and 8 bases lay between the germline ends. The CDR3 has 13 residues. CDR3 DNA: TGTGCCAGCAGCCCAGCCCCCCAAGAGACCCAGTACTTC. Translating it yields CASSPAPQETQYF.

The chain uses TRBV9 and TRBJ2-4; D unclear. Germline CDR1 reads SGDLS; CDR2 reads YYNGEE. Trimming pared 1 base from V and 9 bases from J, leaving 11 bases between. The CDR3 sequence is 13 residues long. The CDR3 loop reads CASSVTSTGIQYF. As DNA, the CDR3 is TGTGCCAGCAGCGTAACCTCGACGGGCATTCAGTACTTC.

On this clone: The CDR3 ends on some other residue instead of the conserved phenylalanine or tryptophan, so this is likely a read error. The DNA is left out, because the CDR3 cannot be placed on it with certainty; the CDR3 is given as TCRdb lists it. V is TRBV28 and J is TRBJ2-7; the table's D call of TRBD1 was not tested on the DNA. In germline, CDR1 is MDHEN, CDR2 SYDVKM. The CDR3 sequence runs 10 residues, both termini included. This CDR3 reads CASNPDRGAD.

A word on this clone: In the same sample, other DNA sequences code for this CDR3. This chain links TRBV28 with TRBJ1-1; D is uncertain. Germline CDR1 is MDHEN and CDR2 is SYDVKM. The V gene lost 5 bases and the J gene lost 1 base, with 5 bases spanning the gap. The CDR3 has 12 residues. CDR3 DNA: TGTGCCAGCAGTCTGGGGAACACTGAAGCTTTCTTT. The encoded protein is CASSLGNTEAFF.

The V and J genes are TRBV4-1 and TRBJ1-1; D uncertain. Germline-derived CDR1 and CDR2 are MGHRA and YSYEKL. The CDR3 has 14 residues. Trimming stripped 0 bases from V and 5 bases from J, with 10 bases between. CDR3 loop: CASSQDRVPTEAFF. As DNA, the CDR3 is TGCGCCAGCAGCCAAGATCGGGTACCAACTGAAGCTTTCTTT.

The V call is TRBV6-1, the J call TRBJ2-2; TRBD2 aligns across 10 bases. Per the germline V gene, CDR1 is MNHNS and CDR2 is SASEGT. Unmatched junction bases numbered 8, after V lost 4 bases and J lost 6 bases. The CDR3 length is 16 residues. CDR3 in DNA: TGTGCCAGCAGTGTCAGAGCGGGAGGGCCAGCCGGGGAGCTGTTTTTT. The encoded protein is CASSVRAGGPAGELFF.

The chain is built from TRBV15 and TRBJ2-1; no clear D. Between the trimmed V and J ends, which lost 4 bases and 8 bases, there was a span of 18 bases. Germline assignment: CDR1 LNHNV and CDR2 YYDKDF (reference sequence). CDR3 size: 15 residues. CDR3 coding DNA: TGTGCCACCAGCACCCGTGTGGCCCGGGCGGATGAGCAGTTCTTC. Protein product: CATSTRVARADEQFF.